The rows below give T cell receptor beta chains drawn from one sample of a study of cytomegalovirus exposure and HLA in healthy donors. Clones were read by immunoSEQ multiplex PCR, and TCRdb kept only the in-frame ones, dropping some. Of under 200,000 clones listed, over 65% were seen once; the top ten hold over 2%. Specimen: PBMCs. These receptors originate from a woman aged 45-60 years in good health and CMV-seropositive. CDR3s include the opening cysteine and the closing phenylalanine or tryptophan. Each record gives: CDR3 protein, CDR3 DNA, V gene, clone size, J gene, D gene. A D gene is named only where the DNA matches it firmly. Where a row states a size, it is once, few, many or the class of an expanded clone; other rows omit it.

cdr3_aa: CASIPPGSTDTQYF
cdr3_nt: TGTGCCAGCATCCCCCCGGGGAGCACAGATACGCAGTATTTT
v_call: TRBV6-6
clone_size: -
j_call: TRBJ2-3
d_call: -

cdr3_aa: CASSARQGNEQFF
cdr3_nt: TGTGCCAGCAGCGCCAGACAGGGGAATGAGCAGTTCTTC
v_call: TRBV9
clone_size: -
j_call: TRBJ2-1
d_call: TRBD1

cdr3_aa: CASSEGVRGETQYF
cdr3_nt: TGTGCCAGCAGTGAAGGCGTTAGGGGCGAGACCCAGTACTTC
v_call: TRBV2
clone_size: -
j_call: TRBJ2-5
d_call: -

cdr3_aa: CSVGQGGGNQPQHF
cdr3_nt: TGCAGCGTGGGACAGGGAGGAGGCAATCAGCCCCAGCATTTT
v_call: TRBV29-1
clone_size: once
j_call: TRBJ1-5
d_call: TRBD1

cdr3_aa: CASSGISGQTYEQYF
cdr3_nt: TGTGCCAGCAGTGGCATTTCGGGACAGACCTACGAGCAGTACTTC
v_call: TRBV28
clone_size: -
j_call: TRBJ2-7
d_call: TRBD1

cdr3_aa: CASSSGLAGGSDTQYF
cdr3_nt: TGTGCCAGCAGCTCAGGACTAGCGGGGGGGTCAGATACGCAGTATTTT
v_call: TRBV5-4
clone_size: -
j_call: TRBJ2-3
d_call: TRBD2

cdr3_aa: CASSPVGAFGQPQHF
cdr3_nt: TGTGCCAGCAGCCCTGTTGGGGCTTTCGGTCAGCCCCAGCATTTT
v_call: TRBV5-5
clone_size: -
j_call: TRBJ1-5
d_call: -

cdr3_aa: CAWRLVGYNEQFF
cdr3_nt: TGTGCCTGGAGACTAGTGGGGTACAATGAGCAGTTCTTC
v_call: TRBV30
clone_size: -
j_call: TRBJ2-1
d_call: -

cdr3_aa: CASRSSGYQETQYF
cdr3_nt: TGTGCCAGCAGATCCAGCGGGTACCAAGAGACCCAGTACTTC
v_call: TRBV6-6
clone_size: -
j_call: TRBJ2-5
d_call: -

cdr3_aa: CASSPLLDRGGTEAFF
cdr3_nt: TGTGCCAGCTCACCACTCCTGGACAGGGGAGGCACTGAAGCTTTCTTT
v_call: TRBV18
clone_size: -
j_call: TRBJ1-1
d_call: TRBD1

cdr3_aa: CASSDDRGFNSPLHF
cdr3_nt: TGTGCCAGTAGTGACGACAGGGGGTTTAATTCACCCCTCCACTTT
v_call: TRBV19
clone_size: -
j_call: TRBJ1-6
d_call: TRBD1

cdr3_aa: CASSLSTGDTEAFF
cdr3_nt: TGTGCCAGCTCTCTTTCAACAGGGGACACTGAAGCTTTCTTT
v_call: TRBV18
clone_size: -
j_call: TRBJ1-1
d_call: TRBD1

cdr3_aa: CATSRDRGGWQPQHF
cdr3_nt: TGTGCCACCAGCAGAGATCGAGGGGGCTGGCAGCCCCAGCATTTT
v_call: TRBV15
clone_size: once
j_call: TRBJ1-5
d_call: TRBD1

cdr3_aa: CASSRVPSATGELFF
cdr3_nt: TGCGCCAGCAGCCGGGTCCCTAGCGCCACCGGGGAGCTGTTTTTT
v_call: TRBV4-3
clone_size: few
j_call: TRBJ2-2
d_call: -

cdr3_aa: CASSTQGVGTDTQYF
cdr3_nt: TGCGCCAGCAGCACACAGGGTGTCGGCACAGATACGCAGTATTTT
v_call: TRBV5-1
clone_size: -
j_call: TRBJ2-3
d_call: -

cdr3_aa: CASSPRQGAEGYTF
cdr3_nt: TGTGCCAGCAGCCCACGACAGGGGGCGGAAGGCTACACCTTC
v_call: TRBV9
clone_size: -
j_call: TRBJ1-2
d_call: TRBD1

cdr3_aa: CASSPAGNEAFF
cdr3_nt: TGTGCCAGCTCACCGGCGGGGAATGAAGCTTTCTTT
v_call: TRBV18
clone_size: -
j_call: TRBJ1-1
d_call: -

cdr3_aa: CASSPGGLAKNIQYF
cdr3_nt: TGTGCCAGCAGCCCTGGCGGGCTAGCCAAAAACATTCAGTACTTC
v_call: TRBV14
clone_size: -
j_call: TRBJ2-4
d_call: -

cdr3_aa: CASSGTQGTGELFF
cdr3_nt: TGTGCCAGCAGCGGGACTCAAGGGACCGGGGAGCTGTTTTTT
v_call: TRBV9
clone_size: -
j_call: TRBJ2-2
d_call: -

cdr3_aa: CASSYSIATPGREQYF
cdr3_nt: TGTGCCAGCAGTTACTCGATCGCGACACCTGGCCGGGAGCAGTACTTC
v_call: TRBV6-5
clone_size: -
j_call: TRBJ2-7
d_call: -

cdr3_aa: CASSENEAISYGYTF
cdr3_nt: TGTGCCAGCAGTGAAAATGAGGCGATCAGTTATGGCTACACCTTC
v_call: TRBV2
clone_size: -
j_call: TRBJ1-2
d_call: -

cdr3_aa: CASSFNRDRASPTEQYF
cdr3_nt: TGTGCCAGCAGTTTCAACCGGGACAGGGCCTCCCCTACCGAGCAGTACTTC
v_call: TRBV28
clone_size: -
j_call: TRBJ2-7
d_call: TRBD1

cdr3_aa: CASSLVWGGAGETQYF
cdr3_nt: TGTGCCAGCAGCTTAGTATGGGGGGGCGCGGGAGAGACCCAGTACTTC
v_call: TRBV7-2
clone_size: -
j_call: TRBJ2-5
d_call: -

cdr3_aa: CASSLDGVTEAFF
cdr3_nt: TGTGCCAGCAGCTTAGACGGGGTCACTGAAGCTTTCTTT
v_call: TRBV13
clone_size: -
j_call: TRBJ1-1
d_call: -

cdr3_aa: CASSPGPTGADEQYF
cdr3_nt: TGCGCCAGCAGCCCAGGACCGACAGGGGCAGACGAGCAGTACTTC
v_call: TRBV5-1
clone_size: -
j_call: TRBJ2-7
d_call: TRBD1

cdr3_aa: CASSLASGAETQYF
cdr3_nt: TGTGCCAGCTCCCTAGCTAGCGGGGCAGAGACCCAGTACTTC
v_call: TRBV2
clone_size: -
j_call: TRBJ2-5
d_call: TRBD2